This paragraph covers one T cell receptor beta chain sequence. Its target is not known. These data originate in a study of T cell responses to AZD1222 COVID-19 vaccine. Study summary: Samples with a second dose at about 4 or about 12 weeks were pooled together.

General study findings and limits: CD4 TCRs associated with vaccination spanned spike, dominating at 160-218 and 743-854.

The CDR3 has 13 residues. Germline assignment: CDR1 SNHLY and CDR2 FYNNEI. V was shortened by 6 bases and J by 6 bases, with 14 bases between the two germline ends. The assay was immunoSEQ multiplex PCR, and TCRdb's table has in-frame clones only and misses some. The sample shows more than 150,000 clones, around 90% of them seen only once. V is TRBV2 and J is TRBJ2-5; D unresolved. Sequenced material: peripheral blood, taken on day 0 of AZD1222 vaccination. The sequence derives from an adult in good health. Here the CDR3 reads CASRAQQVQTQYF. The CDR3 bases are TGTGCCAGCAGGGCCCAGCAGGTCCAGACCCAGTACTTC.